This T cell receptor (beta chain) was profiled in a study of OX40 agonist ivuxolimab in advanced cancers. The wider study: Three dose-escalation patients had partial responses: one with hepatocellular carcinoma and two with cutaneous melanoma.

Only in-frame clones appear in the TCRdb table, and some are missing; sequencing was by immunoSEQ multiplex PCR. The table records nearly 45,000 clones, 80% of them present only once. Regarding the study as a whole: The mean number of expanded clones was higher in CD8+ T cells than in CD4+. The antigens recognized by the expanded peripheral T cells, that is their antigen specificity, were not determined. At 0.1 to 3.0 mg/kg and by week 6, CD4+ and CD8+ T cells in the blood had expanded clonally.

There are a few counts of this clone. Antigen unknown. This CDR3 is built from 15 residues. The germline V gene has CDR1 SGHTS and CDR2 YDEGEE. Between the trimmed V and J ends, which lost 3 bases and 6 bases, there was a span of 18 bases. The sequence came from an adult with an advanced solid tumor such as melanoma, head and neck, liver or kidney cancer. The chain uses TRBV5-8 and TRBJ1-1; the D is unclear. This specimen consisted of CD4+ or CD8+ T cells sorted from blood, obtained in a trial of the OX40 agonist ivuxolimab. This CDR3 is CASSSPLFGKAEAFF. CDR3 DNA sequence: TGTGCCAGCAGCTCCCCCCTGTTTGGGAAGGCTGAAGCTTTCTTT.